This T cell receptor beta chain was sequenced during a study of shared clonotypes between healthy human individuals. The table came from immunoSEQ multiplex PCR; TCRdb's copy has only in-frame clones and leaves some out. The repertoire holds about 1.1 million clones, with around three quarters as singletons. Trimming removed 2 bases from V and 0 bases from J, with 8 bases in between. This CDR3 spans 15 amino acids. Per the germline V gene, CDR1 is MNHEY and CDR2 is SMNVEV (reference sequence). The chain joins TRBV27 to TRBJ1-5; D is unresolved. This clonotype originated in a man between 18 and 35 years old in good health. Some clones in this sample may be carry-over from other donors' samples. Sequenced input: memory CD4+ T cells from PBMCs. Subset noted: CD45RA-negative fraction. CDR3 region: CASSLTWYSNQPQHF. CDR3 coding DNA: TGTGCCAGCAGTTTAACGTGGTATAGCAATCAGCCCCAGCATTTT.